Sequencing of this T cell receptor (beta chain) was carried out in a study of cytomegalovirus exposure and HLA in healthy donors. On this clone itself: Its antigen is unidentified.

The study's findings and limits: For most TCR beta V segments, an earlier analysis put the productive rate at about 90% or about 30% of the time. There were reportedly fewer N-insertions in an Asian-associated ancestry cluster than the roughly 680-donor mean, in a later analysis.

This CDR3 contains 14 residues. V was clipped by 5 bases and J by 3 bases; unmatched bases: 4. The germline gives CDR1 SEHNR, CDR2 FQNEAQ (reference sequence). Primers: 60 Vbeta forward and 13 Jbeta reverse. The protocol was immunoSEQ multiplex PCR, while the TCRdb copy is restricted to in-frame clones and leaves out a portion. This sample's clone table lists about 200,000 clones. The specimen sequenced was PBMCs. The source is a boy aged 5-17 years in good health and CMV-seronegative. This chain links TRBV7-9 with TRBJ2-1, with 7 positions matching TRBD2. In DNA, the CDR3 is TGTGCCAGCAGCCCGACTAGCCGCTACAATGAGCAGTTCTTC. Translation: CASSPTSRYNEQFF.